The 25 T cell receptor beta chains in this list originate from one sample, sequenced in a study of blood T cell repertoires in COVID-19. Using immunoSEQ multiplex PCR, the repertoire was profiled, and TCRdb retains in-frame clones only, with some absent. The sample has about 210,000 clones; under 95% are singletons. The source material was peripheral blood. The receptors stem from a young man with acute or convalescent COVID-19.

The gene calls are TRBV2 and TRBJ2-3; TRBD2 might be the D (6 bases). Trimming cost V 6 bases and J 5 bases, with 24 bases left between them. Per germline, CDR1 SNHLY and CDR2 FYNNEI. There are 17 residues in the CDR3. This CDR3 is CASRNSSILAILDTQYF. The CDR3 coding sequence is TGTGCCAGCAGGAACTCCTCGATCCTAGCGATCTTAGATACGCAGTATTTT.

This clone was counted a few times. The V and J genes are TRBV30 and TRBJ1-5; the D gene is possibly TRBD1 (6 bases). The V end lost 2 bases, the J end lost 2 bases, and 19 bases lay between the germline ends. The CDR3 sequence is 17 residues long. CDR1 GTSNPN and CDR2 SVGIG come from the germline V gene (reference sequence). This chain's CDR3 is CAWSPGGWRDRNQPQHF. The CDR3 nucleotides are TGTGCCTGGAGTCCGGGGGGCTGGAGGGATCGCAATCAGCCCCAGCATTTT.

The rearrangement uses TRBV5-1 and TRBJ2-1; the match to TRBD2 covers 9 bases. Unmatched junction bases numbered 5, after V lost 0 bases and J lost 7 bases. Germline V gene lookup returns CDR1 SGHRS and CDR2 YFSETQ. The CDR3 spans 15 residues. CDR3 nucleotide sequence: TGCGCCAGCAGCTTGGCCGCGGGAGGGGTTAATGAGCAGTTCTTC. Its protein is CASSLAAGGVNEQFF.

V usage is TRBV5-1 and J usage is TRBJ2-3, with a weak D call TRBD2 (7 bases). Trimming pared 5 bases from V and 2 bases from J, leaving 12 bases between. The CDR3 is made up of 14 amino acids. Germline-derived CDR1 and CDR2 are SGHRS and YFSETQ. CDR3 DNA sequence: TGCGCCAGCAGTCGGGGGGCGTACACAGATACGCAGTATTTT. It specifies CASSRGAYTDTQYF.

The rearrangement uses TRBV10-2 and TRBJ2-7, with 8 bases that match TRBD2. CDR3 size: 15 residues. J was trimmed by 3 bases and V by 8 bases; bases with no gene match: 12. Germline V gene data show CDR1 as WSHSY and CDR2 as SAAADI. The CDR3 reads CASEGGRSGSYEQYF. CDR3 nucleotide sequence: TGCGCCAGCGAGGGGGGTCGAAGCGGGAGCTACGAGCAGTACTTC.

The chain uses TRBV4-1 and TRBJ1-5, with 11 bases aligning to TRBD1. The V gene's germline CDR1 is MGHRA and CDR2 YSYEKL. This CDR3 region has 17 residues. V dropped 6 bases and J dropped 4; count of bases not matched to a gene: 11. This CDR3 reads CASRPNLGTGGNQPQHF. The CDR3 bases are TGCGCCAGCAGACCGAACTTAGGGACAGGGGGAAATCAGCCCCAGCATTTT.

The chain employs TRBV30 and TRBJ2-3; TRBD2 is a possible D gene (6 bases). Germline V CDR1 and CDR2: GTSNPN, SVGIG (reference sequence). This CDR3 is 15 amino acids long. Trimming took 3 bases from V and 1 from J, leaving 14 bases between them. CDR3 protein: CAWSHMGLRTDTQYF. The CDR3 DNA reads TGTGCCTGGAGCCACATGGGACTTCGCACAGATACGCAGTATTTT.

This chain connects TRBV27 to TRBJ1-1, with D maybe TRBD1 (6 bases). V shed 3 bases and J shed 1 base, with 9 bases lying between them. The CDR3 covers 14 residues. Germline CDR1 reads MNHEY; CDR2 reads SMNVEV (reference sequence). The CDR3 is CASSFTGTNTEAFF. CDR3 DNA: TGTGCCAGCAGTTTTACAGGGACGAACACTGAAGCTTTCTTT.

The chain recombines TRBV6-5 with TRBJ1-5, with 8 bases lining up with TRBD1. Germline V gene sequence: CDR1 MNHEY, CDR2 SVGAGI. V dropped 4 bases and J dropped 7; count of bases not matched to a gene: 6. The CDR3 runs 14 residues. CDR3 in amino acids: CASSSAGGRQPQHF. For the CDR3, the DNA is TGTGCCAGCAGTTCGGCAGGGGGCAGACAGCCCCAGCATTTT.

The chain carries TRBV6-5 and TRBJ2-5; 7 nucleotides align to TRBD1. Unmatched junction bases numbered 4, after V lost 4 bases and J lost 5 bases. The CDR3 spans 13 residues. Germline V gene lookup returns CDR1 MNHEY and CDR2 SVGAGI. Here the CDR3 reads CASSLTGMETQYF. DNA of the CDR3: TGTGCCAGCAGTTTGACAGGGATGGAGACCCAGTACTTC.

The chain links TRBV3-1 (or the pseudogene TRBV3-2) to TRBJ1-3, with unresolved D. The V and J ends lost 3 bases and 0 bases respectively, with 9 bases between them. Germline lookup yields CDR1 LGHDT and CDR2 YNNKEL (reference sequence). This CDR3 spans 15 amino acids. The CDR3 region has the DNA TGTGCCAGCAGCCAGACTTCGGTCTCTGGAAACACCATATATTTT. Protein: CASSQTSVSGNTIYF.

V usage is TRBV7-9 and J usage is TRBJ2-5; TRBD2 agrees at 11 bases. CDR3 length equals 15 residues. Germline CDR1 SEHNR, CDR2 FQNEAQ (reference sequence). V lost 6 bases to trimming and J lost 2 bases; unmatched junction nucleotides: 5. The chain's CDR3 is CASSTGLAAQETQYF. The CDR3 DNA reads as TGTGCCAGCAGTACGGGACTAGCGGCACAAGAGACCCAGTACTTC.

The genes are TRBV2 and TRBJ1-5, with D perhaps TRBD1 (5 bases). Germline lookup yields CDR1 SNHLY and CDR2 FYNNEI. Trimming pared 7 bases from V and 4 bases from J, leaving 11 bases between. The CDR3 length is 13 residues. DNA for the CDR3: TGTGCCAGCACCAGCAGGGATAATCAGCCCCAGCATTTT. Protein sequence: CASTSRDNQPQHF.

This rearrangement joins TRBV6-5 to TRBJ2-5, with a weak D call TRBD2 (6 bases). The CDR3 totals 14 residues. V was clipped by 5 bases and J by 4 bases, with 14 bases between them. Germline V lookup: CDR1 MNHEY, CDR2 SVGAGI. CDR3: CASSLRSGRETQYF. The CDR3 bases are TGTGCCAGCAGTCTCCGGAGCGGGCGAGAGACCCAGTACTTC.

The chain employs TRBV28 and TRBJ2-1; 9 bases fit TRBD1. The germline gives CDR1 MDHEN, CDR2 SYDVKM. This CDR3 has 14 amino acids. After removal of 9 bases from V and 3 bases from J, the junction contained 6 bases not matched to a gene. CDR3 in amino acids: CASGQGRVYNEQFF. CDR3 DNA sequence: TGTGCCAGTGGACAGGGGAGGGTCTACAATGAGCAGTTCTTC.

The V gene is TRBV6-2 or TRBV6-3, the J gene TRBJ2-4; the match to TRBD1 covers 9 bases. From germline, CDR1 is MNHEY and CDR2 SVGEGT. This CDR3 is built from 14 residues. V was clipped by 4 bases and J by 6 bases; unmatched bases: 4. The CDR3 sequence is CASSFRTGVNIQYF. The CDR3 nucleotides are TGTGCCAGCAGTTTTCGGACAGGGGTAAACATTCAGTACTTC.

The count of this clone is one. The chain combines TRBV4-1 with TRBJ1-1, with 8 bases identical to TRBD1. Germline CDR1 and CDR2: MGHRA and YSYEKL. The length of the CDR3 is 14 residues. The ends lost 4 bases at V and 2 bases at J; junction bases unmatched: 3. The DNA of the CDR3 is TGCGCCAGCAGCCTACAGGGGGGAAACACTGAAGCTTTCTTT. Translation gives CASSLQGGNTEAFF.

This clone was counted once. The rearrangement links TRBV7-8 to TRBJ2-7; TRBD1 matches 7 bases. This CDR3 comprises 15 residues. The germline V gene encodes CDR1 SGHVS and CDR2 FQNEAQ. The V and J ends lost 6 bases and 4 bases, in that order; junction bases with no gene match: 12. CDR3 loop: CASSPRTGRQYEQYF. The CDR3 DNA reads as TGTGCCAGCAGTCCAAGGACAGGAAGGCAGTACGAGCAGTACTTC.

The chain employs TRBV7-9 and TRBJ2-1; 8 nucleotides agree with TRBD1. The CDR3 runs to 16 residues. Germline V gives CDR1 SEHNR, CDR2 FQNEAQ (reference sequence). V dropped 4 bases and J dropped 3; count of bases not matched to a gene: 8. Written as DNA, the CDR3 is TGTGCCAGCAGCTCCCCCGGGACAGGACTCTACAATGAGCAGTTCTTC. It codes for CASSSPGTGLYNEQFF.

The CDR3 region has the DNA TGCGCCAGCAGCACCCTCGGGGGGAACACTGAAGCTTTCTTT. It codes for CASSTLGGNTEAFF. J is TRBJ1-1 and V is TRBV5-1; D is possibly TRBD1 (5 bases). Germline V lookup: CDR1 SGHRS, CDR2 YFSETQ. Deletions cut 4 bases from V and 1 base from J, with 11 bases between. There are 14 residues in the CDR3.

V is TRBV18 and J is TRBJ1-5; the D gene is possibly TRBD1 (6 bases). The germline CDR1 and CDR2 sequences are KGHSH and LQKENI. The V gene lost 4 bases and the J gene lost 6 bases, with 16 bases spanning the gap. The CDR3 extends over 15 amino acids. Written as DNA, the CDR3 is TGTGCCAGCTCACTAGGACGGGGAGGGGGTCAGCCCCAGCATTTT. It yields the protein CASSLGRGGGQPQHF.

This rearrangement joins TRBV28 to TRBJ1-5, with D perhaps TRBD1 (6 bases). Trimming removed 8 bases at V and 0 bases at J, with 11 bases between. The germline gives CDR1 MDHEN, CDR2 SYDVKM. The CDR3 has 14 residues. DNA of the CDR3: TGTGCCAGCCAGACAGGTTATAGCAATCAGCCCCAGCATTTT. It yields the protein CASQTGYSNQPQHF. Full variable domain (outside the CDR3, taken from reference TRBV28 and TRBJ1-5): DVKVTQSSRYLVKRTGEKVFLECVQDMDHENMFWYRQDPGLGLRLIYFSYDVKMKEKGDIPEGYSVSREKKERFSLILESASTNQTSMYLCASQTGYSNQPQHFGDGTRLSIL.

The chain employs TRBV28 and TRBJ2-2; D is uncertain. The germline V gene encodes CDR1 MDHEN and CDR2 SYDVKM. V lost 2 bases and J 1 base, leaving 8 bases between the germline ends. The CDR3 runs 15 residues. CDR3 region: CASSLGLMNTGELFF. Here the CDR3 DNA reads TGTGCCAGCAGTTTAGGCCTCATGAACACCGGGGAGCTGTTTTTT.

This rearrangement joins TRBV28 to TRBJ2-1; 8 bases are shared with TRBD1. Trimming cost V 6 bases and J 3 bases; bases outside gene matches: 7. From germline, CDR1 is MDHEN and CDR2 SYDVKM. CDR3 length: 15 residues. CDR3 sequence reads: CASSEQGQVYNEQFF. CDR3 nucleotide sequence: TGTGCCAGCAGCGAGCAGGGACAGGTCTACAATGAGCAGTTCTTC.

The rearrangement uses TRBV2 and TRBJ2-1, with TRBD2 matching 14 bases. The CDR3 is made up of 14 amino acids. Germline V CDR1 and CDR2: SNHLY, FYNNEI. V dropped 6 bases and J dropped 8; count of bases not matched to a gene: 3. The CDR3 protein is CASRWTSGRYEQFF. CDR3 nucleotide sequence: TGTGCCAGCAGGTGGACTAGCGGGAGGTATGAGCAGTTCTTC.